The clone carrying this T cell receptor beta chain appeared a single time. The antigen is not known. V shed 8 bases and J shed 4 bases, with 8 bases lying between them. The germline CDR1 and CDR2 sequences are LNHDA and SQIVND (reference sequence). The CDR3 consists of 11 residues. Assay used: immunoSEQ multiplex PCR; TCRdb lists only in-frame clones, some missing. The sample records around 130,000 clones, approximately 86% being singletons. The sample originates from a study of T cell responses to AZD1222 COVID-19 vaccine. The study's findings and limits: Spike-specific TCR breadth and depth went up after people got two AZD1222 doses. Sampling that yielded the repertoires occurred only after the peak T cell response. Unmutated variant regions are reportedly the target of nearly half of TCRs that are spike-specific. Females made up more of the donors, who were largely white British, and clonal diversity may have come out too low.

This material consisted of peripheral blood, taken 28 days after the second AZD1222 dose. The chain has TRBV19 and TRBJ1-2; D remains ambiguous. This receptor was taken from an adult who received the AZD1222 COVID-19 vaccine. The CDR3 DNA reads TGTGCCAGTGCCGGGAGCTATGGCTACACCTTC. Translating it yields CASAGSYGYTF. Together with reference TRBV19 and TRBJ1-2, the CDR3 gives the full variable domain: DGGITQSPKYLFRKEGQNVTLSCEQNLNHDAMYWYRQDPGQGLRLIYYSQIVNDFQKGDIAEGYSVSREKKESFPLTVTSAQKNPTAFYLCASAGSYGYTFGSGTRLTVV.